This record concerns one T cell receptor (beta chain) sequence. V lost 1 base and J lost 7, with 17 bases in between. Germline-derived CDR1 and CDR2 are MNHEY and SVGAGI. The CDR3 runs to 17 residues. A sample-barcoded 5' primer and a J-beta primer mix were used in a second PCR of roughly 7 to 11 cycles. Each CDR3 protein is one row after TCRdb ran MiXCR on the 5' RACE reads. The sample has approximately 1.5 million distinct CDR3 sequences; 35% to 45% are singletons. These data come from a study of blood T cells in healthy people across ages. V is TRBV6-5 and J is TRBJ1-6, with D maybe TRBD1 (6 bases). The receptor comes from a woman under 30 in good health. The sequencing sample was made of blood. CDR3 sequence: CASSYWAGGGQNSPLHF. The CDR3 DNA reads TGTGCCAGCAGTTACTGGGCGGGGGGCGGGCAAAATTCACCCCTCCACTTT.